This passage covers 29 T cell receptor beta chains from one sample sequenced in a study of T cells after yellow fever vaccination. MiXCR was run by TCRdb on the 5' RACE reads, yielding one entry per CDR3 protein. This sample carries approximately 340,000 distinct CDR3 sequences, 8.5% to 10% of them seen once, and the ten largest clones take approximately 19%. Source: PBMCs, taken on the day of the first yellow fever vaccination. The source is a young man who received the YFV17D yellow fever vaccine.

This chain uses TRBV5-6 with TRBJ1-1; TRBD1 aligns across 12 bases. CDR1 is SGHDT, CDR2 YYEEEE, per germline. The CDR3 consists of 16 residues. After removal of 3 bases from V and 4 bases from J, the junction contained 7 bases not matched to a gene. CDR3: CASSWAGTGGRTEAFF. CDR3 DNA sequence: TGTGCCAGCAGCTGGGCGGGGACAGGGGGCCGCACTGAAGCTTTCTTT.

This clonotype has at least ten counts. The V gene is TRBV12-3 or TRBV12-4, the J gene TRBJ2-2, with 7 positions matching TRBD1. This CDR3 comprises 16 residues. V was pared by 6 bases and J by 7 bases, with 14 bases of the junction left unmatched. This CDR3 is CASSPREGAFGGELFF. The CDR3 DNA follows: TGTGCCAGCAGCCCCCGAGAGGGGGCCTTCGGCGGGGAGCTGTTTTTT.

There are many counts of this clonotype. V usage is TRBV5-1 and J usage is TRBJ2-2; 7 nucleotides line up with TRBD1. This CDR3 has 15 residues. Germline V gives CDR1 SGHRS, CDR2 YFSETQ. With 2 bases clipped from V and 4 bases from J, the junction kept 5 bases outside the gene matches. The CDR3 DNA reads TGCGCCAGCAGCTTCCAGGGGGATCCCACCGGGGAGCTGTTTTTT. Protein sequence: CASSFQGDPTGELFF.

This clonotype turned up a few times. This chain joins TRBV5-4 and TRBJ2-2, with 8 bases identical to TRBD2. Trimming cost V 0 bases and J 6 bases; bases outside gene matches: 13. Germline V gives CDR1 SGHNT, CDR2 YYREEE (reference sequence). The CDR3 extends over 18 amino acids. CDR3 protein: CASSLGLSRTSRAGELFF. For the CDR3, the DNA is TGTGCCAGCAGCTTGGGGTTGAGTAGGACTAGCCGGGCCGGGGAGCTGTTTTTT.

This chain connects TRBV10-3 to TRBJ1-3, with no clear D. The V end lost 3 bases, the J end lost 1 base, and 4 bases lay between the germline ends. Germline-derived CDR1 and CDR2 are ENHRY and SYGVKD. The CDR3 loop spans 13 amino acids. Here the CDR3 DNA reads TGTGCCATCAGTGAAGATTCTGGAAACACCATATATTTT. This translates into CAISEDSGNTIYF.

The chain has TRBV4-1 and TRBJ1-6; D is possibly TRBD1 (5 bases). The CDR3 covers 14 residues. The germline CDR1 and CDR2 sequences are MGHRA and YSYEKL. V lost 0 bases and J 7 bases, leaving 7 bases between the germline ends. CDR3 amino acids: CASSQEGPNSPLHF. The DNA of the CDR3 is TGCGCCAGCAGCCAAGAGGGGCCGAATTCACCCCTCCACTTT.

In this sample, this clonotype turned up a few times. DNA for the CDR3: TGTGCCTGGAGTGTATGGGCGGTGAACACTGAAGCTTTCTTT. Protein: CAWSVWAVNTEAFF. This sequence joins TRBV30 and TRBJ1-1; D gene ambiguous. Trimming cost V 0 bases and J 0 bases, with 8 bases left between them. Germline V gives CDR1 GTSNPN, CDR2 SVGIG (reference sequence). This CDR3 is built from 14 residues.

This clonotype showed up just a few times. The chain uses TRBV20-1 and TRBJ2-3, with D perhaps assigned TRBD1 or TRBD2 (6 bases each). From germline, CDR1 is DFQATT and CDR2 SNEGSKA (reference sequence). CDR3 length equals 13 residues. With 8 bases removed from V and 5 bases from J, the gap between germline ends came to 17 bases. Written as DNA, the CDR3 is TGCAGTCCCTATAGGGGGGCTGGAGATACGCAGTATTTT. The encoded protein is CSPYRGAGDTQYF.

The table lists this clonotype with a few counts. The V and J genes are TRBV5-1 and TRBJ1-4; 10 bases align to TRBD1. Germline trimming cut 2 bases from V and 8 bases from J; bases unmatched to any gene: 3. Germline values: CDR1 SGHRS, CDR2 YFSETQ. The CDR3 has 14 amino acids. In nucleotides, the CDR3 is TGCGCCAGCAGCTTAGGGACAGGGGCCGAAAAACTGTTTTTT. Translated: CASSLGTGAEKLFF.

This clonotype came up a few times. The chain combines TRBV12-3 or TRBV12-4 with TRBJ2-5, with 7 bases aligning to TRBD2. The CDR3 extends over 12 amino acids. Trimming removed 7 bases from V and 3 bases from J; junction bases left unmatched: 2. The CDR3 protein is CASTRGEETQYF. The CDR3, as DNA: TGTGCCAGCACCCGGGGGGAAGAGACCCAGTACTTC.

This clonotype was picked up a small number of times. The chain couples TRBV20-1 to TRBJ1-2; D might be TRBD1 (5 bases). V was clipped by 5 bases and J by 5 bases, with 21 bases between them. Germline CDR1 DFQATT, CDR2 SNEGSKA (reference sequence). The CDR3 is 15 amino acids. CDR3 bases: TGCAGTGCTGCCCCAACGGGACCGTATGGGTATGGCTACACCTTC. Its translation is CSAAPTGPYGYGYTF.

The CDR3 DNA sequence: TGTGCCAGCAGCTCGACATCTGGAAACACCATATATTTT. Its translation: CASSSTSGNTIYF. This sequence joins TRBV7-6 and TRBJ1-3; no reliable D call. Trimming left V 4 bases short and J 1 base short, with 5 bases between. The CDR3 runs to 13 residues. From germline, CDR1 is SGHVS and CDR2 FNYEAQ.

The V call is TRBV29-1, the J call TRBJ2-2; tentative D call: TRBD1 (6 bases). The length of the CDR3 is 14 residues. V lost 6 bases and J lost 1, with 12 bases in between. Germline V gene data show CDR1 as SQVTM and CDR2 as ANQGSEA. The CDR3 is CSVRGTGNTGELFF. The CDR3 nucleotides are TGCAGCGTGAGGGGGACGGGGAACACCGGGGAGCTGTTTTTT.

J is TRBJ1-2 and V is TRBV20-1, with 7 bases matching TRBD1. Germline V gene sequence: CDR1 DFQATT, CDR2 SNEGSKA (reference sequence). This CDR3 region has 14 residues. V shed 6 bases and J 3 bases; nucleotides not matched to a gene: 10. In nucleotides, the CDR3 is TGCAGTGCCAGAAGACAGGGACTGGACTATGGCTACACCTTC. Its protein is CSARRQGLDYGYTF.

This clonotype was counted a few times. The chain has TRBV20-1 and TRBJ1-1, with D maybe TRBD1 (6 bases). From germline, CDR1 is DFQATT and CDR2 SNEGSKA (reference sequence). The V and J ends lost 0 bases and 6 bases respectively, with 14 bases between them. The CDR3 spans 14 residues. The CDR3 nucleotides are TGCAGTGCTAGAGACCCTGACAGGCGCCCTGAAGCTTTCTTT. This encodes CSARDPDRRPEAFF.

The chain joins TRBV6-2 or TRBV6-3 to TRBJ2-5; no clear D gene. Trimming took off 2 bases at V and 3 bases at J, with 4 bases between the two ends. Germline assignment: CDR1 MNHEY and CDR2 SVGEGT. The CDR3 covers 12 residues. In DNA form, the CDR3 reads TGTGCCAGCAGTTACAATAAAGAGACCCAGTACTTC. It is translated as CASSYNKETQYF.

This clonotype has just a few counts. The rearrangement links TRBV5-6 to TRBJ2-7; 11 bases line up with TRBD1. This CDR3 is 15 amino acids long. Germline values: CDR1 SGHDT, CDR2 YYEEEE. Trimming removed 4 bases from V and 4 bases from J; junction bases left unmatched: 7. CDR3: CASSAPGQGAYEQYF. The CDR3 DNA reads as TGTGCCAGCAGCGCCCCAGGACAGGGGGCGTACGAGCAGTACTTC.

This clonotype has more than one count but fewer than ten. The chain uses TRBV4-3 and TRBJ1-6, with 11 positions matching TRBD1. The CDR3 sequence is 16 residues long. Germline loops: CDR1 LGHNA, CDR2 YSLEER. V shed 0 bases and J 8 bases; nucleotides not matched to a gene: 3. CDR3 sequence (DNA): TGCGCCAGCAGCCAAGAGGGGACAGGGGGATATTCACCCCTCCACTTT. Translating it yields CASSQEGTGGYSPLHF.

This clonotype was detected ten times or more. This sequence joins TRBV7-3 and TRBJ2-1; 9 positions match TRBD1. The CDR3 is 13 residues long. V lost 8 bases to trimming and J lost 7 bases; unmatched junction nucleotides: 6. Germline lookup yields CDR1 SGHTA and CDR2 FQGTGA. The CDR3 nucleotides read TGTGCCAGCTCCCGGGACAGGGTGAATGAGCAGTTCTTC. Encoded protein: CASSRDRVNEQFF.

The CDR3 sequence: CASEGESSYEQYF. The CDR3 DNA sequence: TGTGCCAGCGAGGGTGAGAGCTCCTACGAGCAGTACTTC. The chain uses TRBV6-6 and TRBJ2-7; possibly TRBD2 for D (5 bases). The CDR3 loop spans 13 amino acids. The ends were cut back, 8 bases at V and 0 bases at J, with 11 bases in the middle. Germline assignment: CDR1 MNHNY and CDR2 SVGAGI (reference sequence).

This clonotype was counted many times. V gene TRBV20-1 combines with J gene TRBJ2-7, with 7 bases aligning to TRBD1. This CDR3 is built from 13 residues. V shed 5 bases, J shed 7 bases, and the junction held 11 bases outside the gene matches. CDR1 and CDR2 from the germline V gene are DFQATT and SNEGSKA (reference sequence). Here the CDR3 DNA reads TGCAGTGCTCGTAACAGGGGATCGGGAGAGCAGTACGTC. Protein: CSARNRGSGEQYV.

A few counts support this clonotype. The chain is built from TRBV4-1 and TRBJ2-7; a weak D match, TRBD2 (5 bases). The V end was cut by 0 bases, the J end by 6 bases, with 18 bases between. The CDR3 spans 16 residues. Germline lookup yields CDR1 MGHRA and CDR2 YSYEKL. The CDR3 region is CASSQDRGRPEGEQYF. As DNA, the CDR3 is TGCGCCAGCAGCCAAGATCGAGGGCGGCCTGAGGGCGAGCAGTACTTC.

This clonotype was counted only a few times. The chain uses TRBV7-3 and TRBJ2-7; the match to TRBD2 covers 12 bases. CDR3 length: 15 residues. The ends lost 5 bases at V and 5 bases at J; junction bases unmatched: 7. Germline CDR1 and CDR2: SGHTA and FQGTGA. For the CDR3, the DNA is TGTGCCAGCAGCCCCCGACTAGCGGGGGTACACGAGCAGTACTTC. Translated: CASSPRLAGVHEQYF. Filled out from reference TRBV7-3 and TRBJ2-7, the complete variable domain reads GAGVSQTPSNKVTEKGKYVELRCDPISGHTALYWYRQSLGQGPEFLIYFQGTGAADDSGLPNDRFFAVRPEGSVSTLKIQRTERGDSAVYLCASSPRLAGVHEQYFGPGTRLTVT.

The CDR3 sequence is CSGSQGPNSPLHF. The CDR3 DNA reads TGCAGCGGCTCGCAGGGTCCCAATTCACCCCTCCACTTT. This chain uses TRBV29-1 with TRBJ1-6, with D perhaps TRBD1 (5 bases). The germline CDR1 and CDR2 sequences are SQVTM and ANQGSEA. Trimming pared 7 bases from V and 7 bases from J, leaving 14 bases between. The CDR3 contains 13 residues.

This clonotype was seen ten or more times. CDR3 in amino acids: CASSEIYRGELFF. The CDR3 DNA reads TGTGCCAGCAGTGAGATTTACAGGGGGGAGCTGTTTTTT. The J gene is TRBJ2-2, the V gene TRBV25-1, with a possible D match to TRBD1 (5 bases). V was pared by 3 bases and J by 8 bases, with 10 bases between. The germline V gene has CDR1 MGHDK and CDR2 SYGVNS. CDR3 length: 13 amino acids.

This clonotype was counted at least ten times. The chain couples TRBV20-1 to TRBJ2-7; 7 bases line up with TRBD1. Germline V gene data show CDR1 as DFQATT and CDR2 as SNEGSKA (reference sequence). V lost 3 bases and J lost 4; bases outside the gene matches: 3. This CDR3 is 12 amino acids long. The CDR3: CSASPTGYEQYF. CDR3 in DNA: TGCAGTGCTAGCCCGACAGGGTACGAGCAGTACTTC.

This clonotype was seen ten or more times. The V call is TRBV11-2, the J call TRBJ2-3; D is perhaps TRBD1 (5 bases). V was pared by 8 bases and J by 0 bases, with 12 bases between. The CDR3 is 14 residues long. The V gene's germline CDR1 is SGHAT and CDR2 FQNNGV. This CDR3 reads CASARTTSTDTQYF. The CDR3 coding sequence is TGTGCCAGCGCTCGGACAACTAGCACAGATACGCAGTATTTT.

Many counts were recorded for this clonotype. V and J are TRBV5-4 and TRBJ2-3, with D perhaps TRBD1 or TRBD2 (6 bases each). The germline CDR1 and CDR2 sequences are SGHNT and YYREEE (reference sequence). The V and J ends lost 6 bases and 1 base respectively, with 18 bases between them. CDR3 length: 16 amino acids. DNA for the CDR3: TGTGCCAGCATCCCGGGGGCAGGAGGGGGCACAGATACGCAGTATTTT. The encoded protein is CASIPGAGGGTDTQYF.

The V call is TRBV11-2, the J call TRBJ2-5, with 8 bases aligning to TRBD2. CDR3 length: 15 amino acids. Germline assignment: CDR1 SGHAT and CDR2 FQNNGV. The V and J ends lost 3 bases and 1 base, in that order; junction bases with no gene match: 4. The CDR3, as DNA: TGTGCCAGCAGCTTTGAACTAGCGGCCCAAGAGACCCAGTACTTC. This sequence encodes CASSFELAAQETQYF. Based on the CDR3 plus reference TRBV11-2 and TRBJ2-5, the full variable domain is EAGVAQSPRYKIIEKRQSVAFWCNPISGHATLYWYQQILGQGPKLLIQFQNNGVVDDSQLPKDRFSAERLKGVDSTLKIQPAKLEDSAVYLCASSFELAAQETQYFGPGTRLLVL.